This T cell receptor beta chain emerged from a study of shared clonotypes between healthy human individuals. The V end was cut by 7 bases, the J end by 2 bases, with 15 bases between. This CDR3 is built from 15 residues. Germline V CDR1 and CDR2: MDHEN, SYDVKM. In its sample, this clone was seen once. Its specificity is unknown. Overall study findings and caveats: Memory subsets had estimated richness that was generally smaller than that of naive subsets.

The repertoire was sequenced with immunoSEQ multiplex PCR; TCRdb's copy has only in-frame clones and lacks some. This sample has about 1.1 million clones, with more than 75% found just once. This sequence joins TRBV28 and TRBJ1-5; D is possibly TRBD1 (5 bases). This TCR derives from a man younger than 35 in good health. Some clones in this sample may be carry-over from other donors' samples. Sequenced: memory CD4+ T cells from PBMCs. The subset here: CD45RA-negative fraction. The CDR3 DNA is TGTGCCAGCACAAGGGGCGAGGGTGGCAATCAGCCCCAGCATTTT. Protein product: CASTRGEGGNQPQHF.